This T cell receptor (beta chain) was obtained from a study of shared clonotypes between healthy human individuals. The CDR3 loop spans 15 amino acids. Trimming stripped 3 bases from V and 6 bases from J, with 15 bases between. The germline CDR1 and CDR2 sequences are LNHDA and SQIVND (reference sequence). Method: immunoSEQ multiplex PCR; TCRdb's copy keeps in-frame clones and lacks some. Seen here are roughly 530,000 clones, approximately 95% observed once, and the top ten hold about 0.057%. The rearrangement links TRBV19 to TRBJ1-5; no definite D call. The receptor was derived from a woman in her twenties or thirties in good health. The specimen sequenced was naive CD4+ T cells sorted from blood. Subset reported: CD45RA+ positively selected. CDR3 protein: CASSIPLGSGQPQHF. CDR3 nucleotide sequence: TGTGCCAGTAGTATTCCCTTGGGCAGCGGTCAGCCCCAGCATTTT. Drawing the rest from reference TRBV19 and TRBJ1-5, the complete variable domain is DGGITQSPKYLFRKEGQNVTLSCEQNLNHDAMYWYRQDPGQGLRLIYYSQIVNDFQKGDIAEGYSVSREKKESFPLTVTSAQKNPTAFYLCASSIPLGSGQPQHFGDGTRLSIL.